This TCR beta chain originates from a study of T cells in Graves' hyperthyroidism and ophthalmopathy. About the study: Sampling of peripheral blood happened at initial diagnosis, prior to any treatment.

Uncontrolled infections, other autoimmune diseases, pregnancy or lactation led to exclusion of patients. TCR beta CDR3 regions were amplified from RNA transcripts. The study used the HTBI primer set for a first-round RT-PCR of the TCR CDR3. In TCRdb, the multiplex PCR reads were re-called with MiXCR into one record per CDR3 protein. The sample lists under 350,000 distinct CDR3 sequences; roughly 20% were seen once. The sample holds many counts of this clonotype. The germline gives CDR1 LGHDT, CDR2 YNNKEL (reference sequence). The CDR3 has 16 residues. The V segment lost 3 bases and the J segment 8 bases; nucleotides outside the gene matches: 10.

The chain links TRBV3-1 to TRBJ1-4, with 9 bases aligning to TRBD1. Sequenced sample: blood. The clonotype comes from a woman in her 50s with Graves' hyperthyroidism. The DNA for the CDR3 is TGTGCCAGCAGCCACGGGGACAGGGTTGGGCAGGAAAAACTGTTTTTT. Translation: CASSHGDRVGQEKLFF.